This T cell receptor (beta chain) was sequenced for a study of T cells after posttransplantation cyclophosphamide. About this clone: What it binds is not known.

A marrow graft followed busulfan-fludarabine conditioning, with cyclophosphamide on days +3 and +4. The CDR3 covers 16 residues. V lost 8 bases to trimming and J lost 2 bases; unmatched junction nucleotides: 11. Germline V CDR1 and CDR2: SGHRS, YFSETQ. Findings of the study overall: TRB overlap between skin or GI tissue T cells and blood was limited. Later blood repertoires were often dominated by clones from the donor CD8+ memory compartment. Recipient CMV seropositivity and CMV reactivation strongly tracked TRB clonality.

Data came from immunoSEQ multiplex PCR; TCRdb stores just in-frame clones and leaves some out. The sample shows 15,000 to 20,000 clones, roughly 92% of them seen only once. This material consisted of CD4+ T cells sorted from blood, taken after allogeneic stem cell transplant with posttransplant cyclophosphamide. The TCR originated in a male patient aged 55 to 70 who received an allogeneic stem cell transplant from a related donor and was CMV-positive. The graft donor may account for some of the T cells. The genes are TRBV5-1 and TRBJ2-1, with TRBD2 matching 9 bases. The CDR3 protein is CASYPLERGAYNEQFF. The CDR3 nucleotides are TGCGCCAGTTACCCATTAGAGCGGGGGGCCTACAATGAGCAGTTCTTC.